The 4 T cell receptor beta chains below all came from one sample that was sequenced in a study of early T cells in non-severe SARS-CoV-2 infection. TCRdb redid the calling of the 5' RACE reads with MiXCR, one entry per CDR3 protein. Counted here are some 80,000 distinct CDR3 sequences, around 10% occurring once; the ten biggest clones make up 15% to 19%. This material consisted of whole blood, taken at baseline. The receptors were gathered from an adult who was a healthcare worker with PCR-confirmed SARS-CoV-2 infection or an uninfected control (not recorded which). The donor label of this sample is uncertain.

The CDR3: CSSRAGGRDEQFF. The CDR3 DNA sequence: TGCAGCTCACGAGCGGGAGGGCGAGATGAGCAGTTCTTC. J is TRBJ2-1 and V is TRBV29-1, with 10 bases lining up with TRBD2. Germline CDR1 reads SQVTM; CDR2 reads ANQGSEA. The CDR3 is made up of 13 amino acids. Germline trimming cut 8 bases from V and 8 bases from J; bases unmatched to any gene: 9.

Notes on this clonotype: One end of the junction fails to match germline, which may point to a read error. The rearrangement joins TRBV5-1 to TRBJ1-3; D might be TRBD1 (6 bases). The CDR3 has 14 amino acids. Germline lookup yields CDR1 SGHRS and CDR2 YFSETQ. The CDR3 DNA is TGCGCCAGCAGCTTGGGACCACAGGGAAACATCATATATTTT. Its protein is CASSLGPQGNIIYF. The complete variable domain, with remaining parts taken from reference TRBV5-1 and TRBJ1-3, reads KAGVTQTPRYLIKTRGQQVTLSCSPISGHRSVSWYQQTPGQGLQFLFEYFSETQRNKGNFPGRFSGRQFSNSRSEMNVSTLELGDSALYLCASSLGPQGNIIYFGEGSWLTVV.

This clonotype was picked up a small number of times. The chain joins TRBV27 to TRBJ2-7, with 9 bases fitting TRBD2. Looked up from germline, CDR1 is MNHEY and CDR2 is SMNVEV (reference sequence). V was pared by 5 bases and J by 2 bases, with 13 bases of the junction left unmatched. The CDR3 is made up of 17 amino acids. This CDR3 reads CASSGEVAGVSPYEQYF. DNA for the CDR3: TGTGCCAGCAGTGGGGAGGTAGCGGGAGTAAGTCCCTACGAGCAGTACTTC.

This clonotype was found many times. The rearrangement joins TRBV6-2 or TRBV6-3 to TRBJ2-7, with 9 bases fitting TRBD1. Germline loops: CDR1 MNHEY, CDR2 SVGEGT. Trimming removed 7 bases from V and 5 bases from J; junction bases left unmatched: 12. The CDR3 contains 15 residues. In nucleotides, the CDR3 is TGTGCCAGCATTAGAGCCGGGACAGGGACCGACGAGCAGTACTTC. It yields the protein CASIRAGTGTDEQYF.